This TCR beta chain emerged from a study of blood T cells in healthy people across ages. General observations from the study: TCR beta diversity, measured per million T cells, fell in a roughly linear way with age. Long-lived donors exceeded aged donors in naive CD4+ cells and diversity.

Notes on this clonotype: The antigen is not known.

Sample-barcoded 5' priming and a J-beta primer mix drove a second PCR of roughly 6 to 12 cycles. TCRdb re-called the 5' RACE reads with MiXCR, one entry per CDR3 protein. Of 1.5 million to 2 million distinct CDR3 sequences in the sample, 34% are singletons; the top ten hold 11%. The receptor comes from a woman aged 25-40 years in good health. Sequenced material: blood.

The CDR3 here is CASNPTPGGPDTQYF. DNA of the CDR3: TGTGCCAGCAATCCTACCCCGGGAGGGCCGGACACCCAGTACTTC. The chain has TRBV6-1 and TRBJ2-5, with 8 bases aligning to TRBD2. The V gene end was trimmed by 7 bases and the J gene end by 8 bases; junction bases not matched to a gene: 15. Germline V gives CDR1 MNHNS, CDR2 SASEGT. This CDR3 has 15 amino acids.